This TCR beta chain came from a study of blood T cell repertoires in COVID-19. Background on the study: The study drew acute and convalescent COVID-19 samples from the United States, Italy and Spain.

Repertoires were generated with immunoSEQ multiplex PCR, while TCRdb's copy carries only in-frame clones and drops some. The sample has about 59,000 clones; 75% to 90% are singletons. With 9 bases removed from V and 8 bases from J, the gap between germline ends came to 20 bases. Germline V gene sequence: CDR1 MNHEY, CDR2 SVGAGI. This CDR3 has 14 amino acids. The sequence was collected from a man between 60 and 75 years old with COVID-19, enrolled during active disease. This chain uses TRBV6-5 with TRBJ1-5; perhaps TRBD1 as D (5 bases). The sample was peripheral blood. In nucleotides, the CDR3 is TGTGCCAGTTCTCTCGGTACAGGCAGGGAGCCCCAGCATTTT. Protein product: CASSLGTGREPQHF.